This is a list of T cell receptor beta chains from one sample in a study of shared clonotypes between healthy human individuals. TCRdb's table, derived via immunoSEQ multiplex PCR, lists solely in-frame clones and lacks some. Among under 850,000 clones, about 91% were seen once, and the ten largest hold 24%. Material for sequencing was naive CD8+ T cells sorted from blood. These receptors originate from a man aged 25-45 years in good health. CDR3s include the opening cysteine and the closing phenylalanine or tryptophan. The order of the fields is CDR3 length, V gene, clone size, D gene, J gene, CDR3 DNA, CDR3 protein. A D gene is named only where the DNA matches it firmly. Size is stated for part of the rows, as once, few or many counts, or as a class when the clone is expanded.

length: 15
V: TRBV7-8
size: NA
D: NA
J: TRBJ2-7
DNA: TGTGCCAGCAGCTTAGTTGGTTTGCATCCTTACGAGCAGTACTTC
CDR3: CASSLVGLHPYEQYF

length: 17
V: TRBV19
size: NA
D: NA
J: TRBJ2-1
DNA: TGTGCCAGTAGTAACAGCCTAAGTACAGGAAGCCACAATGAGCAGTTCTTC
CDR3: CASSNSLSTGSHNEQFF

length: 13
V: TRBV4-2
size: NA
D: NA
J: TRBJ2-7
DNA: TGTGCCAGCAGCCAAGGGTCCGGCTACGAGCAGTACTTC
CDR3: CASSQGSGYEQYF

length: 13
V: TRBV5-4
size: NA
D: NA
J: TRBJ1-1
DNA: TGTGCCAGCAGCCCTATGGGAGTCTCTGAAGCTTTCTTT
CDR3: CASSPMGVSEAFF

length: 13
V: TRBV29-1
size: NA
D: NA
J: TRBJ2-3
DNA: TGCAGCGTTGCCGGGCTGGGTGGAGATACGCAGTATTTT
CDR3: CSVAGLGGDTQYF

length: 15
V: TRBV28
size: NA
D: TRBD2
J: TRBJ2-7
DNA: TGTGCCAGCAGTGGACTAGCGGGAGGTTCAGACGAGCAGTACTTC
CDR3: CASSGLAGGSDEQYF

length: 20
V: TRBV5-1
size: once
D: TRBD2
J: TRBJ2-2
DNA: TGCGCCAGCAGCCCAAAAGGACTAGCGGAGATTCACCGAGACACCGGGGAGCTGTTTTTT
CDR3: CASSPKGLAEIHRDTGELFF

length: 16
V: TRBV13
size: NA
D: TRBD2
J: TRBJ2-2
DNA: TGTGCCAGCAGCTTACGAGTAGCGGGAGGTACCGGGGAGCTGTTTTTT
CDR3: CASSLRVAGGTGELFF

length: 16
V: TRBV27
size: NA
D: TRBD2
J: TRBJ2-7
DNA: TGTGCCAGCAGTCCCGGGACTAGCGGGAGGGCCCACGAGCAGTACTTC
CDR3: CASSPGTSGRAHEQYF

length: 13
V: TRBV27
size: few
D: NA
J: TRBJ2-7
DNA: TGTGCCAGCAGTTTTGGAGTTCCCAACGAGCAGTACTTC
CDR3: CASSFGVPNEQYF

length: 11
V: TRBV7-9
size: once
D: NA
J: TRBJ2-7
DNA: TGTGCCAGCAGCTTAGGTCCCGAGCAGTACTTC
CDR3: CASSLGPEQYF

length: 15
V: TRBV2
size: NA
D: NA
J: TRBJ1-1
DNA: TGTGCCATTCTAGGGCGACAGGTCCTGGACACTGAAGCTTTCTTT
CDR3: CAILGRQVLDTEAFF

length: 13
V: TRBV10-3
size: NA
D: NA
J: TRBJ2-6
DNA: TGTGCCATCAGTGCCTCTGGGGCCAACGTCCTGACTTTC
CDR3: CAISASGANVLTF

length: 14
V: TRBV5-1
size: NA
D: TRBD1
J: TRBJ2-1
DNA: TGCGCCAGCAGCTCCGGGACAGGGTTCGATGAGCAGTTCTTC
CDR3: CASSSGTGFDEQFF

length: 15
V: TRBV9
size: NA
D: NA
J: TRBJ2-5
DNA: TGTGCCAGCAGCGTAGGGCTGGGACCTCAAGAGACCCAGTACTTC
CDR3: CASSVGLGPQETQYF

length: 15
V: TRBV6-1
size: NA
D: TRBD2
J: TRBJ2-1
DNA: TGTGCCAGCACCTCCGGGACTAGCCCCCCCGGTGAGCAGTTCTTC
CDR3: CASTSGTSPPGEQFF

length: 15
V: TRBV27
size: NA
D: NA
J: TRBJ2-7
DNA: TGTGCCAGCAGTTTATACCCCCCGGACGTTTACGAGCAGTACTTC
CDR3: CASSLYPPDVYEQYF

length: 15
V: TRBV29-1
size: once
D: NA
J: TRBJ1-2
DNA: TGCAGCGTGACACTGGGACGGCGGGGAGTCTATGGCTACACCTTC
CDR3: CSVTLGRRGVYGYTF

length: 16
V: TRBV19
size: NA
D: TRBD2
J: TRBJ2-5
DNA: TGTGCCAGTAGTACACCTGACAGACTAGCGGGAACGTACCAGTACTTC
CDR3: CASSTPDRLAGTYQYF

length: 18
V: TRBV5-1
size: NA
D: TRBD2
J: TRBJ2-1
DNA: TGCGCCAGCAGCTTGGCCGGCGCGACTAGCGGGTCCCACAATGAGCAGTTCTTC
CDR3: CASSLAGATSGSHNEQFF

length: 11
V: TRBV5-5
size: NA
D: NA
J: TRBJ1-4
DNA: TGTGCCAGCAGCAGACAGGAAAAACTGTTTTTT
CDR3: CASSRQEKLFF

length: 13
V: TRBV7-9
size: NA
D: NA
J: TRBJ2-2
DNA: TGTGCCAGCAGATACTATAACACCGGGGAGCTGTTTTTT
CDR3: CASRYYNTGELFF

length: 18
V: TRBV11-2
size: NA
D: NA
J: TRBJ2-2
DNA: TGTGCCAGCAGCTCCAACCTACGATATACTAGGGATACCGGGGAGCTGTTTTTT
CDR3: CASSSNLRYTRDTGELFF

length: 10
V: TRBV20-1
size: once
D: NA
J: TRBJ2-1
DNA: TGCAGTGCCTCGGACAGTGAGCAGTTCTTC
CDR3: CSASDSEQFF

length: 16
V: TRBV9
size: NA
D: NA
J: TRBJ2-1
DNA: TGTGCCAGCAGCCCAACGGGGCTGGTCATGCAGAATGAGCAGTTCTTC
CDR3: CASSPTGLVMQNEQFF

length: 15
V: TRBV10-3
size: NA
D: TRBD2
J: TRBJ2-3
DNA: TGTGCCTCTCAGCCGGGACTAGCGGACACAGATACGCAGTATTTT
CDR3: CASQPGLADTDTQYF

length: 15
V: TRBV7-9
size: NA
D: TRBD2
J: TRBJ2-1
DNA: TGTGCCAGCAGCTTAGTAGGTAGCGGGAGTGATGAGCAGTTCTTC
CDR3: CASSLVGSGSDEQFF

length: 13
V: TRBV7-3
size: NA
D: NA
J: TRBJ2-3
DNA: TGTGCCAGCAGCAATCCCCTCACAGATACGCAGTATTTT
CDR3: CASSNPLTDTQYF

length: 18
V: TRBV4-1
size: NA
D: TRBD1
J: TRBJ2-1
DNA: TGCGCCAGCAGCCAAGAGAATTTACTGGGGACAGGGGGCAATGAGCAGTTCTTC
CDR3: CASSQENLLGTGGNEQFF

length: 13
V: TRBV2
size: NA
D: NA
J: TRBJ2-1
DNA: TGTGCCAGCAGAGCACTAGATTACAATGAGCAGTTCTTC
CDR3: CASRALDYNEQFF

length: 9
V: TRBV6-5
size: NA
D: NA
J: TRBJ2-3
DNA: TGTGCCAGCGGAAAGGCCCCGTATTTT
CDR3: CASGKAPYF

length: 15
V: TRBV28
size: once
D: NA
J: TRBJ1-5
DNA: TGTGCCAGCAGTACACCTTCGAGGAGCAATCAGCCCCAGCATTTT
CDR3: CASSTPSRSNQPQHF

length: 17
V: TRBV7-9
size: NA
D: TRBD2
J: TRBJ2-1
DNA: TGTGCCAGCAGCTTAGCACGGACTAGCGGGATCCTGAATGAGCAGTTCTTC
CDR3: CASSLARTSGILNEQFF

length: 13
V: TRBV7-8
size: NA
D: NA
J: TRBJ2-1
DNA: TGTGCCAGCAAGGCGCGGGACTACAATGAGCAGTTCTTC
CDR3: CASKARDYNEQFF

length: 16
V: TRBV19
size: NA
D: NA
J: TRBJ1-5
DNA: TGTGCCAGTAGTATAGTCACAGGGTATAGCAATCAGCCCCAGCATTTT
CDR3: CASSIVTGYSNQPQHF